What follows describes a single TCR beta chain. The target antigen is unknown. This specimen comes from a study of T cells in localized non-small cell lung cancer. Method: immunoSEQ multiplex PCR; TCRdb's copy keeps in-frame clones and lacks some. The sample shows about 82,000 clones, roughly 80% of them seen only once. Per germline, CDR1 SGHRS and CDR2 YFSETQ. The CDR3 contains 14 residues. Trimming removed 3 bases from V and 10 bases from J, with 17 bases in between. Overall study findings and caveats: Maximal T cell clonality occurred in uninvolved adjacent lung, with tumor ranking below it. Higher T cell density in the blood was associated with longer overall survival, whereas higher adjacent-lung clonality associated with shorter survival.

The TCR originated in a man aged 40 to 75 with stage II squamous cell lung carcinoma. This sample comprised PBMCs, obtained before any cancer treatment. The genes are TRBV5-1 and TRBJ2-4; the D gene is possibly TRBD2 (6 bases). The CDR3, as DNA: TGCGCCAGCAGCTGGGACTCCCTCCAAGGGATTCAGTACTTC. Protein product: CASSWDSLQGIQYF.